These 27 T cell receptor beta chains originate from one sample sequenced in a study of T cells in Graves' hyperthyroidism and ophthalmopathy. Amplified TCR beta CDR3 regions derived from RNA transcripts. First-round RT-PCR of the TCR CDR3 relied on the HTBI primer set. Via MiXCR, TCRdb re-called the multiplex PCR reads, giving one row per CDR3 protein. The sample includes around 350,000 distinct CDR3 sequences, about 15% seen only once; the top ten take around a quarter. Sequencing was carried out using blood. Receptors originate from a woman aged 18-29 years with Graves' hyperthyroidism that later progressed to Graves' ophthalmopathy.

The rearrangement joins TRBV15 to TRBJ2-1; 8 nucleotides line up with TRBD1. Germline lookup yields CDR1 LNHNV and CDR2 YYDKDF (reference sequence). After removal of 3 bases from V and 6 bases from J, the junction contained 7 bases not matched to a gene. This CDR3 contains 15 residues. The CDR3 nucleotides read TGTGCCACCAGCAGTGGTCAGGGGGCTGTCAATGAGCAGTTCTTC. Protein: CATSSGQGAVNEQFF.

The sample holds a few counts of this clonotype. This chain connects TRBV6-2 or TRBV6-3 to TRBJ2-2; the match to TRBD2 covers 10 bases. This CDR3 is built from 17 residues. V lost 2 bases and J lost 5; bases outside the gene matches: 8. Per the germline V gene, CDR1 is MNHEY and CDR2 is SVGEGT. In DNA, the CDR3 is TGTGCCAGCAGTTACGTTCGGACTAGCGGAGCTACCGGGGAGCTGTTTTTT. This encodes CASSYVRTSGATGELFF.

The sample holds a few counts of this clonotype. The rearrangement uses TRBV25-1 and TRBJ1-6; possibly TRBD1 for D (5 bases). From germline, CDR1 is MGHDK and CDR2 SYGVNS. With 4 bases removed from V and 11 bases from J, the gap between germline ends came to 18 bases. This CDR3 region has 15 residues. CDR3 sequence reads: CASSGKTGRGAPLHF. The CDR3 nucleotides are TGTGCCAGCAGTGGTAAAACGGGAAGAGGGGCACCCCTCCACTTT.

Written as DNA, the CDR3 is TGCAGTGCTCTGCAGGGCACAGATACGCAGTATTTT. Residues: CSALQGTDTQYF. The J gene is TRBJ2-3, the V gene TRBV20-1; no reliable D call. The germline gives CDR1 DFQATT, CDR2 SNEGSKA (reference sequence). There are 12 residues in the CDR3. The V end was cut by 5 bases, the J end by 1 base, with 7 bases between.

This clonotype was picked up many times. The gene calls are TRBV20-1 and TRBJ2-7, with 12 bases matching TRBD2. CDR3 length equals 14 residues. J gave up 1 base and V 5 bases, and 3 bases lay outside the gene matches. Germline V lookup: CDR1 DFQATT, CDR2 SNEGSKA (reference sequence). CDR3 amino acids: CSAWTSGKSYEQYF. CDR3 coding DNA: TGCAGTGCTTGGACTAGCGGGAAGTCCTACGAGCAGTACTTC.

This clonotype was recorded at least ten times. The J gene is TRBJ1-5, the V gene TRBV20-1; D is ambiguous. Trimming left V 2 bases short and J 3 bases short, with 5 bases between. From germline, CDR1 is DFQATT and CDR2 SNEGSKA (reference sequence). The CDR3 is made up of 12 amino acids. The CDR3 spells CSARSHNQPQHF. CDR3 sequence (DNA): TGCAGTGCTAGATCCCACAATCAGCCCCAGCATTTT.

Many counts were recorded for this clonotype. The rearrangement uses TRBV7-2 and TRBJ2-1; 10 positions agree with TRBD2. The germline V gene has CDR1 SGHTA and CDR2 FQGNSA. V was pared by 2 bases and J by 8 bases, with 6 bases of the junction left unmatched. There are 15 residues in the CDR3. The CDR3 nucleotides are TGTGCCAGCAGCTTATCGCTAGCGGGAGCATATGAGCAGTTCTTC. The encoded protein is CASSLSLAGAYEQFF.

This clonotype was counted at least ten times. The gene calls are TRBV7-9 and TRBJ1-1; 8 positions agree with TRBD1. The CDR3 has 14 residues. Germline loops: CDR1 SEHNR, CDR2 FQNEAQ (reference sequence). The V segment lost 2 bases and the J segment 10 bases; nucleotides outside the gene matches: 9. The CDR3 nucleotides are TGTGCCAGCAGCTTATCAGGGGGCGGAGGGTTAGCTTTCTTT. Its translation: CASSLSGGGGLAFF.

For this clonotype: At one end, the junction sequence differs from germline, possibly due to a read error. V gene TRBV20-1 combines with J gene TRBJ2-3, with D maybe TRBD2 (6 bases). The CDR3 totals 14 residues. Germline assignment: CDR1 DFQATT and CDR2 SNEGSKA (reference sequence). CDR3 in DNA: TGTAGTGGGGTACTAGCAGCACTCACAGATACGCAGTATTTT. It yields the protein CSGVLAALTDTQYF.

Regarding this clonotype: Just one base apart from a much larger clone, this may be a read error. The V and J genes are TRBV3-1 and TRBJ2-7, with 7 bases aligning to TRBD2. Germline CDR1 is LGHDT and CDR2 is YNNKEL (reference sequence). Trimming removed 1 base from V and 3 bases from J; junction bases left unmatched: 9. This CDR3 is built from 16 residues. The CDR3 nucleotides read TGTGCCAGCAGCCAAGCCCCCCTGCGGGGGAGCTACGAGCAGTACTTC. It encodes CASSQAPLRGSYEQYF.

This clonotype was recorded many times. This chain joins TRBV28 and TRBJ2-7; tentatively, D is TRBD1 (6 bases). This CDR3 region has 10 residues. Germline-derived CDR1 and CDR2 are MDHEN and SYDVKM. V dropped 5 bases and J dropped 7 bases, with 6 bases sitting between them. DNA for the CDR3: TGTGCCAGCAGTAGGGGGGAGCAGTACTTC. Its protein is CASSRGEQYF.

The rearrangement joins TRBV27 to TRBJ2-7; TRBD2 aligns across 7 bases. The CDR3 runs 15 residues. The junction had 8 bases not matched to a gene; V was cut back by 6 bases and J by 0 bases. CDR1 is MNHEY and CDR2 is SMNVEV in the germline V gene (reference sequence). The CDR3 nucleotides are TGTGCCAGCAGGGGGGGGGGTCTGAGCTCCTACGAGCAGTACTTC. Amino acids: CASRGGGLSSYEQYF.

This clonotype was observed many times. The V and J genes are TRBV20-1 and TRBJ2-7; 10 positions match TRBD2. The CDR3 spans 13 residues. Germline trimming cut 2 bases from V and 5 bases from J; bases unmatched to any gene: 3. CDR1 DFQATT and CDR2 SNEGSKA come from the germline V gene (reference sequence). In DNA, the CDR3 is TGCAGTGCTAGACCGGGACTAGCGCACGAGCAGTACTTC. Translation: CSARPGLAHEQYF.

This clonotype appeared many times. This chain joins TRBV6-1 and TRBJ2-7, with 8 nucleotides matching TRBD1. The CDR3 runs 14 residues. Germline CDR1 MNHNS, CDR2 SASEGT. The V segment lost 6 bases and the J segment 1 base; nucleotides outside the gene matches: 5. The CDR3 region has the DNA TGTGCCAGCAGGGCGAGGACAGGGTCCTACGAGCAGTACTTC. The encoded protein is CASRARTGSYEQYF.

This sequence joins TRBV5-6 and TRBJ2-3, with D unclear. The germline V gene has CDR1 SGHDT and CDR2 YYEEEE. Trimming left V 4 bases short and J 2 bases short, with 20 bases between. This CDR3 is 17 amino acids long. The CDR3 protein is CASSTALSRSNTDTQYF. The CDR3 region has the DNA TGTGCCAGCAGCACCGCTCTTAGCAGGAGCAACACAGATACGCAGTATTTT.

For this clonotype: The CDR3 ends on some other residue instead of the conserved phenylalanine or tryptophan, so this is likely a read error. This chain joins TRBV28 and TRBJ1-5; D unclear. V was cut by 7 bases and J by 2 bases, with 9 bases left in between. CDR1 and CDR2 from the germline V gene are MDHEN and SYDVKM. The CDR3 runs to 13 residues. CDR3 sequence (DNA): TGTGCCAGCATGGCCCGGGGCAATCAGCCCCAGCATTCT. This codes for CASMARGNQPQHS.

Ten or more counts support this clonotype. The rearrangement uses TRBV20-1 and TRBJ1-1; D is unresolved. Germline loops: CDR1 DFQATT, CDR2 SNEGSKA (reference sequence). This CDR3 has 12 amino acids. V shed 4 bases and J shed 3 bases, with 9 bases lying between them. The CDR3 region is CSAKKGDTEAFF. CDR3 nucleotide sequence: TGCAGTGCTAAGAAAGGAGACACTGAAGCTTTCTTT.

This clonotype occurred many times. The rearrangement joins TRBV7-8 to TRBJ2-7; D may be TRBD1 (5 bases). This CDR3 is 17 amino acids long. Germline CDR1 SGHVS, CDR2 FQNEAQ. Trimming cost V 4 bases and J 3 bases, with 22 bases left between them. The CDR3 protein is CASSSPGWGSRDYEQYF. CDR3 in DNA: TGTGCCAGCAGCTCACCAGGGTGGGGCAGCCGCGACTACGAGCAGTACTTC.

This clonotype was found many times. The DNA for the CDR3 is TGTGCCAGCTTCTCCTTCTCTTCGGGGGGCGTTGGCTACACCTTC. Protein sequence: CASFSFSSGGVGYTF. The rearrangement uses TRBV27 and TRBJ1-2, with TRBD1 as a possible D gene (6 bases). The CDR3 loop spans 15 amino acids. Germline values: CDR1 MNHEY, CDR2 SMNVEV (reference sequence). The ends were cut back, 8 bases at V and 7 bases at J, with 23 bases in the middle.

The CDR3 protein is CASSPSRTGIGELFF. CDR3 bases: TGTGCCAGCTCACCTTCGAGGACAGGGATCGGGGAGCTGTTTTTT. The rearrangement uses TRBV18 and TRBJ2-2; the match to TRBD1 covers 8 bases. The germline V gene encodes CDR1 KGHSH and CDR2 LQKENI. V was clipped by 3 bases and J by 7 bases; unmatched bases: 7. This CDR3 is built from 15 residues. Full variable domain (rest looked up from reference TRBV18 and TRBJ2-2): NAGVMQNPRHLVRRRGQEARLRCSPMKGHSHVYWYRQLPEEGLKFMVYLQKENIIDESGMPKERFSAEFPKEGPSILRIQQVVRGDSAAYFCASSPSRTGIGELFFGEGSRLTVL.

The table lists this clonotype with many counts. The chain couples TRBV28 to TRBJ1-5, with D uncertain. This CDR3 contains 17 residues. V was clipped by 6 bases and J by 0 bases, with 18 bases between them. Germline CDR1 is MDHEN and CDR2 is SYDVKM. The CDR3 nucleotides read TGTGCCAGCAGACTATACCTTTCAGAGATTAGCAATCAGCCCCAGCATTTT. It yields the protein CASRLYLSEISNQPQHF.

This clonotype turned up a few times. V gene TRBV27 combines with J gene TRBJ1-2; TRBD1 agrees at 7 bases. The CDR3 length is 15 residues. Losses at the gene ends were 5 bases for V and 5 bases for J; bases not matched to a gene: 11. Looked up from germline, CDR1 is MNHEY and CDR2 is SMNVEV (reference sequence). The CDR3, as DNA: TGTGCCAGCAGTACCCACAGGGGCGGGCAGTATGGCTACACCTTC. It translates to CASSTHRGGQYGYTF.

This clonotype was detected a few times. V gene TRBV9 combines with J gene TRBJ2-3, with TRBD2 matching over 8 bases. Germline-derived CDR1 and CDR2 are SGDLS and YYNGEE. The CDR3 length is 15 residues. Germline trimming cut 0 bases from V and 5 bases from J; bases unmatched to any gene: 5. The CDR3 region is CASSVGPAGEDTQYF. CDR3 DNA sequence: TGTGCCAGCAGCGTAGGTCCAGCGGGAGAAGATACGCAGTATTTT.

The table lists this clonotype with a few counts. This chain uses TRBV19 with TRBJ1-1; 7 nucleotides match TRBD1. V shed 7 bases, J shed 1 base, and the junction held 9 bases outside the gene matches. The CDR3 contains 15 residues. Germline assignment: CDR1 LNHDA and CDR2 SQIVND (reference sequence). The CDR3 protein is CASTRTGIGNTEAFF. In DNA form, the CDR3 reads TGTGCCAGTACCCGGACAGGCATAGGGAACACTGAAGCTTTCTTT.

This clonotype was seen repeatedly, ten times or more. V is TRBV12-3 or TRBV12-4 and J is TRBJ1-2; D gene ambiguous. This CDR3 has 10 amino acids. V lost 10 bases, J lost 7 bases, and 10 bases lay in between. The CDR3 nucleotides read TGTGCCATTCTGGGAGGTGGCTACACCTTC. Protein sequence: CAILGGGYTF.

This chain uses TRBV20-1 with TRBJ1-5, with D unclear. This CDR3 has 14 residues. The V gene's germline CDR1 is DFQATT and CDR2 SNEGSKA (reference sequence). V was clipped by 0 bases and J by 7 bases, with 13 bases between them. The CDR3 region is CSARDSPGGQPQHF. CDR3 DNA: TGCAGTGCTAGAGATTCCCCCGGTGGCCAGCCCCAGCATTTT.

Only a few counts were recorded for this clonotype. The rearrangement joins TRBV10-3 to TRBJ2-2; D unclear. Trimming removed 9 bases from V and 1 base from J, with 9 bases in between. The CDR3 loop spans 13 amino acids. Germline V gives CDR1 ENHRY, CDR2 SYGVKD. The CDR3 here is CAMRKLNTGELFF. DNA for the CDR3: TGTGCCATGCGGAAGTTGAACACCGGGGAGCTGTTTTTT.